This TCR beta chain was sequenced during a study of control samples from healthy donors and cancer patients. Method: immunoSEQ multiplex PCR; TCRdb's copy keeps in-frame clones and lacks some. The sample yields roughly 170,000 clones, about 93% seen once. The germline V and J ends were trimmed by 4 bases and 3 bases, with 16 bases remaining between them. This CDR3 is 15 amino acids long. Germline V gene data show CDR1 as MGHDK and CDR2 as SYGVNS. The receptor was isolated from a man aged 18 to 29 in good health. Sequencing input: blood. The chain is built from TRBV25-1 and TRBJ2-7; D is possibly TRBD1 (6 bases). The DNA for the CDR3 is TGTGCCAGCAGTGGGACCACGCAGGGGCTCTACGAGCAGTACTTC. This codes for CASSGTTQGLYEQYF.